The rows below give T cell receptor beta chains drawn from one sample of a study of T cell responses to AZD1222 COVID-19 vaccine. TCRdb keeps only in-frame clones here, not all; method: immunoSEQ multiplex PCR. The sample shows around 100,000 clones, around 94% of them seen only once. The material was peripheral blood, obtained on day 0 of AZD1222 vaccination. All receptors derive from an adult in good health. CDR3s include the opening cysteine and the closing phenylalanine or tryptophan. Each record gives: clone size, J gene, V gene, CDR3 length, D gene, CDR3 protein, CDR3 DNA. D genes are given only for firm matches. The size of a clone is reported for some rows only, either as once, few or many, or as a class for expanded clones.

size: .; J: TRBJ1-1; V: TRBV5-1; length: 15; D: .; CDR3: CASSLDLGMNTEAFF; DNA: TGCGCCAGCAGCTTGGATCTGGGAATGAACACTGAAGCTTTCTTT
size: .; J: TRBJ1-4; V: TRBV2; length: 15; D: TRBD1; CDR3: CASRETGGPNEKLFF; DNA: TGTGCCAGCAGAGAGACAGGGGGCCCTAATGAAAAACTGTTTTTT
size: .; J: TRBJ2-5; V: TRBV2; length: 15; D: .; CDR3: CASSEATSTQETQYF; DNA: TGTGCCAGCAGTGAGGCAACTAGTACTCAAGAGACCCAGTACTTC
size: .; J: TRBJ2-5; V: TRBV18; length: 16; D: TRBD2; CDR3: CASSRGLAGEEETQYF; DNA: TGTGCCAGCTCACGTGGACTAGCGGGAGAGGAGGAGACCCAGTACTTC
size: .; J: TRBJ2-3; V: TRBV7-3; length: 15; D: .; CDR3: CASSLISGGADTQYF; DNA: TGTGCCAGCAGCTTAATCAGTGGAGGGGCAGATACGCAGTATTTT
size: .; J: TRBJ2-7; V: TRBV30; length: 14; D: TRBD2; CDR3: CAWIPGTSSYEQYF; DNA: TGTGCCTGGATTCCCGGGACTAGCAGTTACGAGCAGTACTTC
size: .; J: TRBJ1-1; V: TRBV7-9; length: 15; D: TRBD1; CDR3: CASSSGTVMNTEAFF; DNA: TGTGCCAGCAGCTCTGGGACAGTTATGAACACTGAAGCTTTCTTT
size: .; J: TRBJ1-2; V: TRBV7-9; length: 16; D: TRBD1; CDR3: CASSPERTGDSYGYTF; DNA: TGTGCCAGCAGCCCCGAAAGGACAGGGGATAGTTATGGCTACACCTTC
size: .; J: TRBJ1-5; V: TRBV3-1/TRBV3-2; length: 14; D: TRBD1; CDR3: CASSKTGGSQPQHF; DNA: TGTGCCAGCAGCAAAACAGGGGGCAGCCAGCCCCAGCATTTT
size: .; J: TRBJ1-2; V: TRBV19; length: 12; D: .; CDR3: CASGRVDYGYTF; DNA: TGTGCCAGTGGCAGGGTGGACTATGGCTACACCTTC
size: .; J: TRBJ1-4; V: TRBV5-1; length: 14; D: .; CDR3: CASAQTGGNEKLFF; DNA: TGCGCCAGTGCTCAAACGGGCGGAAATGAAAAACTGTTTTTT
size: .; J: TRBJ2-7; V: TRBV4-2; length: 14; D: .; CDR3: CASARLLSSYEQYF; DNA: TGTGCCAGCGCTAGGCTCCTGAGCTCCTACGAGCAGTACTTC
size: .; J: TRBJ1-5; V: TRBV7-9; length: 15; D: .; CDR3: CASSSTDNSNQPQHF; DNA: TGTGCCAGCAGCTCGACAGATAATAGCAATCAGCCCCAGCATTTT
size: .; J: TRBJ2-7; V: TRBV6-2/TRBV6-3; length: 11; D: .; CDR3: CASSQNYEQYF; DNA: TGTGCCAGCAGTCAAAACTACGAGCAGTACTTC
size: .; J: TRBJ1-1; V: TRBV15; length: 13; D: .; CDR3: CATSGGSHTEAFF; DNA: TGTGCCACCAGCGGGGGGAGCCACACTGAAGCTTTCTTT
size: .; J: TRBJ2-5; V: TRBV6-5; length: 13; D: .; CDR3: CASSYSIEETQYF; DNA: TGTGCCAGCAGTTACTCGATTGAAGAGACCCAGTACTTC
size: .; J: TRBJ2-6; V: TRBV11-3; length: 16; D: .; CDR3: CASNINQGSGANVLTF; DNA: TGTGCCAGCAACATAAACCAGGGTTCTGGGGCCAACGTCCTGACTTTC
size: .; J: TRBJ2-1; V: TRBV2; length: 15; D: .; CDR3: CASSLTLAYNNEQFF; DNA: TGTGCCAGCAGCCTGACATTGGCGTATAACAATGAGCAGTTCTTC
size: .; J: TRBJ1-1; V: TRBV20-1; length: 11; D: .; CDR3: CSVGVATEAFF; DNA: TGCAGTGTCGGGGTGGCAACTGAAGCTTTCTTT
size: .; J: TRBJ1-1; V: TRBV9; length: 14; D: .; CDR3: CASSVGQGDTEAFF; DNA: TGTGCCAGCAGCGTAGGGCAGGGCGACACTGAAGCTTTCTTT
size: .; J: TRBJ2-3; V: TRBV6-4; length: 14; D: TRBD2; CDR3: CASSATSSTDTQYF; DNA: TGTGCCAGCAGTGCGACTAGCTCGACAGATACGCAGTATTTT
size: .; J: TRBJ1-4; V: TRBV7-9; length: 13; D: .; CDR3: CASSLGSNEKLFF; DNA: TGTGCCAGCAGCTTAGGGTCTAATGAAAAACTGTTTTTT
size: .; J: TRBJ1-5; V: TRBV9; length: 18; D: TRBD1; CDR3: CASSVWDRGKYSNQPQHF; DNA: TGTGCCAGCAGCGTATGGGACAGGGGTAAATATAGCAATCAGCCCCAGCATTTT
size: .; J: TRBJ1-2; V: TRBV5-5; length: 17; D: .; CDR3: CASSLGLSTAGSYGYTF; DNA: TGTGCCAGCAGCTTGGGCCTCTCGACAGCAGGGTCGTATGGCTACACCTTC
size: .; J: TRBJ1-3; V: TRBV12-5; length: 18; D: .; CDR3: CASGLPRPGTWAGNTIYF; DNA: TGTGCTAGTGGTTTGCCCCGACCTGGGACCTGGGCTGGAAACACCATATATTTT
size: .; J: TRBJ1-1; V: TRBV14; length: 13; D: TRBD1; CDR3: CASAQGLNTEAFF; DNA: TGTGCCAGCGCACAGGGGTTGAACACTGAAGCTTTCTTT
size: .; J: TRBJ1-5; V: TRBV5-8; length: 14; D: TRBD1; CDR3: CASSIGTGGQPQHF; DNA: TGTGCCAGCAGCATAGGGACAGGCGGACAGCCCCAGCATTTT
size: .; J: TRBJ1-1; V: TRBV24-1; length: 13; D: .; CDR3: CATSDFPNTEAFF; DNA: TGTGCCACCAGTGATTTTCCGAACACTGAAGCTTTCTTT
size: .; J: TRBJ2-1; V: TRBV25-1; length: 14; D: TRBD2; CDR3: CASLAGSSYNEQFF; DNA: TGTGCCAGCCTAGCGGGGAGCTCCTACAATGAGCAGTTCTTC
size: .; J: TRBJ2-7; V: TRBV19; length: 14; D: .; CDR3: CASSWGADSYEQYF; DNA: TGTGCCAGTAGTTGGGGCGCTGACTCCTACGAGCAGTACTTC
size: .; J: TRBJ1-2; V: TRBV19; length: 12; D: TRBD1; CDR3: CASDRVGYGYTF; DNA: TGTGCCAGTGACAGGGTGGGCTATGGCTACACCTTC
size: .; J: TRBJ2-1; V: TRBV11-2; length: 16; D: TRBD2; CDR3: CASSHGAGVTYNEQFF; DNA: TGTGCCAGCAGCCACGGAGCGGGAGTAACCTACAATGAGCAGTTCTTC
size: once; J: TRBJ1-1; V: TRBV6-6; length: 14; D: .; CDR3: CASSYYAGNTEAFF; DNA: TGTGCCAGCAGTTACTACGCAGGGAACACTGAAGCTTTCTTT
size: .; J: TRBJ1-1; V: TRBV4-1; length: 15; D: .; CDR3: CASSQAGAMNTEAFF; DNA: TGCGCCAGCAGCCAAGCAGGGGCGATGAACACTGAAGCTTTCTTT
size: .; J: TRBJ2-1; V: TRBV14; length: 17; D: .; CDR3: CASSPLPLGGGYNEQFF; DNA: TGTGCCAGCAGCCCCCTCCCTCTCGGAGGAGGGTACAATGAGCAGTTCTTC
size: .; J: TRBJ2-7; V: TRBV11-2; length: 11; D: .; CDR3: CASSLGREQYF; DNA: TGTGCCAGCAGCTTAGGGCGCGAGCAGTACTTC
size: .; J: TRBJ1-6; V: TRBV18; length: 16; D: .; CDR3: CASSPSQASYNSPLHF; DNA: TGTGCCAGCTCACCGTCGCAGGCTTCCTATAATTCACCCCTCCACTTT
size: .; J: TRBJ1-5; V: TRBV5-1; length: 17; D: TRBD1; CDR3: CASSLIPRDSGNQPQHF; DNA: TGCGCCAGCAGCCTTATCCCCCGGGACAGTGGAAATCAGCCCCAGCATTTT
size: .; J: TRBJ2-1; V: TRBV6-4; length: 13; D: .; CDR3: CASSGSSYNEQFF; DNA: TGTGCCAGCAGCGGGAGCTCCTACAATGAGCAGTTCTTC
size: .; J: TRBJ1-1; V: TRBV7-9; length: 14; D: .; CDR3: CASSLSDLNTEAFF; DNA: TGTGCCAGCAGCTTAAGCGATTTGAACACTGAAGCTTTCTTT
size: .; J: TRBJ1-2; V: TRBV12-3/TRBV12-4; length: 13; D: .; CDR3: CASSPGTVDGYTF; DNA: TGTGCCAGCAGTCCCGGGACCGTTGATGGCTACACCTTC
size: .; J: TRBJ1-1; V: TRBV9; length: 17; D: .; CDR3: CASSVVSSVPLSTEAFF; DNA: TGTGCCAGCAGCGTAGTTTCGTCAGTCCCCCTGAGCACTGAAGCTTTCTTT
size: .; J: TRBJ2-7; V: TRBV13; length: 15; D: TRBD2; CDR3: CASSLGGLVPYEQYF; DNA: TGTGCCAGCAGCCTTGGGGGACTAGTTCCCTACGAGCAGTACTTC
size: few; J: TRBJ2-3; V: TRBV4-3; length: 15; D: TRBD2; CDR3: CASSVAGESTDTQYF; DNA: TGCGCCAGCAGCGTAGCGGGGGAGAGCACAGATACGCAGTATTTT
size: .; J: TRBJ1-1; V: TRBV5-1; length: 14; D: TRBD1; CDR3: CASSYTGGGTEAFF; DNA: TGCGCCAGCAGCTATACAGGGGGCGGCACTGAAGCTTTCTTT
size: .; J: TRBJ1-2; V: TRBV9; length: 15; D: .; CDR3: CASSSLLGLGVGYTF; DNA: TGTGCCAGCAGCTCCCTGTTGGGCCTGGGAGTTGGCTACACCTTC
size: .; J: TRBJ1-2; V: TRBV25-1; length: 16; D: TRBD1; CDR3: CASSDTVDRANYGYTF; DNA: TGTGCCAGCAGTGACACAGTGGACAGGGCTAACTATGGCTACACCTTC
size: .; J: TRBJ1-5; V: TRBV7-8; length: 14; D: .; CDR3: CASTTTLGRQPQHF; DNA: TGTGCCAGCACCACAACCTTGGGACGCCAGCCCCAGCATTTT
size: .; J: TRBJ1-5; V: TRBV3-1/TRBV3-2; length: 15; D: .; CDR3: CAGVFTGDSNQPQHF; DNA: TGTGCCGGAGTTTTCACAGGTGATAGCAATCAGCCCCAGCATTTT
size: .; J: TRBJ2-5; V: TRBV2; length: 13; D: .; CDR3: CASRRHTKETQYF; DNA: TGTGCCAGCAGACGACATACTAAAGAGACCCAGTACTTC
size: .; J: TRBJ2-2; V: TRBV30; length: 15; D: .; CDR3: CAWSTGKGNTGELFF; DNA: TGTGCCTGGAGTACTGGAAAAGGGAACACCGGGGAGCTGTTTTTT
size: .; J: TRBJ2-4; V: TRBV5-6; length: 15; D: .; CDR3: CASSPDIGETNIQYF; DNA: TGTGCCAGCAGCCCGGACATCGGGGAGACAAACATTCAGTACTTC
size: .; J: TRBJ2-2; V: TRBV12-5; length: 18; D: TRBD2; CDR3: CASGLVLGGRARTGELFF; DNA: TGTGCTAGTGGTTTGGTATTGGGCGGGAGGGCCCGGACCGGGGAGCTGTTTTTT
size: .; J: TRBJ2-1; V: TRBV5-1; length: 15; D: TRBD2; CDR3: CASSLEGLAGERQFF; DNA: TGCGCCAGCAGCTTGGAGGGACTAGCGGGAGAACGGCAGTTCTTC
size: .; J: TRBJ1-5; V: TRBV6-5; length: 14; D: TRBD1; CDR3: CASRPDRDHQPQHF; DNA: TGTGCCAGCAGGCCCGACAGGGACCATCAGCCCCAGCATTTT
size: .; J: TRBJ1-5; V: TRBV30; length: 13; D: .; CDR3: CAGGQNRNQPQHF; DNA: TGTGCCGGTGGACAGAACCGCAATCAGCCCCAGCATTTT